This T cell receptor beta chain was recovered during a study of identical twins. CDR3 length: 12 residues. Deletions cut 2 bases from V and 6 bases from J, with 11 bases between. Germline V gene lookup returns CDR1 DFQATT and CDR2 SNEGSKA (reference sequence). Template switching added a universal primer binding site, and final cDNA carried unique molecular identifiers. TCRdb itself ran the 5' RACE reads through MiXCR, one entry per CDR3 protein. The sample contains 500,000 or so distinct CDR3 sequences, roughly an eighth of which appear only once. General study points: High-abundance cord blood beta clonotypes had fewer insertions; memory repertoires showed none.

Everyone who gave samples was a healthy Caucasian. As regards this clonotype: What it binds is unknown.

These same data were also listed under a study on yellow fever vaccine responses in identical twins. That source adds: Reports say the vaccine T cell response in twins looked partly convergent and partly personalized.

Sequenced sample: CD4+ T cells sorted from blood. This sequence joins TRBV20-1 and TRBJ2-7; possibly TRBD2 for D (5 bases). This TCR was sampled from a young woman in good health. In DNA form, the CDR3 reads TGCAGTGCTAGAAAGGCGGACTTCGAGCAGTACTTC. Translating gives CSARKADFEQYF.